Reported below is one T cell receptor beta chain. Its antigen is currently unknown. CDR1 is SGHNT and CDR2 is YYREEE in the germline V gene (reference sequence). The CDR3 is made up of 14 amino acids. Trimming left V 4 bases short and J 8 bases short, with 15 bases between. The sample originates from a study of OX40 agonist ivuxolimab in advanced cancers. TCRdb keeps only in-frame clones here, not all; method: immunoSEQ multiplex PCR. The sample holds some 130,000 clones, around 89% seen once. Study results and limitations: Those patients achieving a partial response at 0.1-3.0 mg/kg showed among the lowest clonal expansion. CD4+ and CD8+ blood T cells expanded clonally by week 6 at 0.1 to 3.0 mg/kg. CD4+ T cells averaged fewer expanded clones than CD8+ T cells.

The sample was CD4+ or CD8+ T cells sorted from blood, taken in a trial of the OX40 agonist ivuxolimab. The chain links TRBV5-4 to TRBJ1-4, with D possibly matching TRBD1 (6 bases). This clonotype was obtained from an adult with an advanced solid tumor such as melanoma, head and neck, liver or kidney cancer. The CDR3, as DNA: TGTGCCAGCAGCCAACAGGGCGTAAGAGAAAAACTGTTTTTT. The encoded protein is CASSQQGVREKLFF.